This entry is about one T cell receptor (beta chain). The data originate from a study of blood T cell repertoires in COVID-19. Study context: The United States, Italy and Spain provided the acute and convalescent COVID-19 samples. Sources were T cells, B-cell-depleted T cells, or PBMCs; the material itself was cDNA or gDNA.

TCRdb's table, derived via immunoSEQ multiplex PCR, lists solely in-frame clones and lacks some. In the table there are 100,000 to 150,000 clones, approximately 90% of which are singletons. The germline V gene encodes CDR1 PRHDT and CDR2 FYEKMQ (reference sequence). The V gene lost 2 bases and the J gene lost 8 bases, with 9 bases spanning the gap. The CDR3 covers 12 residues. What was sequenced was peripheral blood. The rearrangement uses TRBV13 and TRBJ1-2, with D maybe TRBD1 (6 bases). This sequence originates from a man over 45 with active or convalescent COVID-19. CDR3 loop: CASSLQGRGYTF. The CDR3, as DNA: TGTGCCAGCAGCTTACAGGGGCGCGGCTACACCTTC.